Reported below is one T cell receptor (beta chain). These data come from a study of regulatory T cells in long-lasting Graves disease. Noted time point: persistent/refractory GD, antithyroid drugs over 5 years with positive TRAb. RNA from PBMCs was the source of the TCR library. Building of the TCR beta libraries involved iRepertoire HTBI primers and Arm-PCR of CDR3 regions. Via MiXCR, TCRdb re-called the multiplex PCR reads, giving one row per CDR3 protein. The sample holds some 370,000 distinct CDR3 sequences, around 23% seen once. The germline V gene has CDR1 SGHTA and CDR2 FQGTGA. With 0 bases clipped from V and 2 bases from J, the junction kept 9 bases outside the gene matches. The CDR3 length is 18 residues.

The rearrangement links TRBV7-3 to TRBJ2-7, with TRBD2 identical over 11 bases. Sequencing used peripheral blood mononuclear cells (PBMCs), obtained when the disease was refractory, from a patient treated with antithyroid drugs. The TCR comes from a woman aged 40 to 50 with Graves disease. The CDR3: CASSLTGPKLAGAYEQYF. CDR3 sequence (DNA): TGTGCCAGCAGCTTAACTGGGCCTAAACTAGCGGGAGCCTACGAGCAGTACTTC.